This entry features one TCR beta chain sequence. The source of the sample is a study of control samples from healthy donors and cancer patients. The table came from immunoSEQ multiplex PCR; TCRdb's copy has only in-frame clones and leaves some out. The repertoire has 6,500 to 7,000 clones, approximately 80% of them found once; the top ten carry 15% to 20%. The CDR3 contains 15 residues. From germline, CDR1 is SGHNT and CDR2 YENEEA. Trimming shortened V by 4 bases and J by 6 bases, and 16 bases separated the two germline ends. This chain connects TRBV11-3 to TRBJ2-1, with D perhaps matching TRBD1 (6 bases). The material sequenced was formalin-fixed, paraffin-embedded tissue. This clonotype was obtained from a male donor with melanoma. CDR3 nucleotide sequence: TGTGCCAGCAGCTCCCGAGGCAGGGGTCCCAATGAGCAGTTCTTC. Protein product: CASSSRGRGPNEQFF. The full variable domain, completed using reference TRBV11-3 and TRBJ2-1, is EAGVVQSPRYKIIEKKQPVAFWCNPISGHNTLYWYLQNLGQGPELLIRYENEEAVDDSQLPKDRFSAERLKGVDSTLKIQPAELGDSAVYLCASSSRGRGPNEQFFGPGTRLTVL.